The 18 T cell receptor beta chains below all came from one sample that was sequenced in a study of T cell responses to AZD1222 COVID-19 vaccine. Clones were read by immunoSEQ multiplex PCR, and TCRdb kept only the in-frame ones, dropping some. The sample yields 140,000 to 150,000 clones, 92% seen once. The sequences come from peripheral blood, collected 28 days after the second AZD1222 dose. The receptors originated from an adult who received the AZD1222 COVID-19 vaccine.

CDR3 nucleotides: TGTGCCAGCAGTGAATCTAGGGGGGCGAGTTCACCCCTCCACTTT. Its translation: CASSESRGASSPLHF. The rearrangement joins TRBV25-1 to TRBJ1-6, with D perhaps TRBD1 (6 bases). The V and J ends lost 1 base and 9 bases respectively, with 13 bases between them. Germline lookup yields CDR1 MGHDK and CDR2 SYGVNS. The CDR3 has 15 amino acids.

In its sample, this clone was seen once. The chain recombines TRBV6-2 or TRBV6-3 with TRBJ1-5; perhaps TRBD1 as D (5 bases). The CDR3 consists of 12 residues. V was shortened by 3 bases and J by 7 bases, with 7 bases between the two germline ends. The V gene's germline CDR1 is MNHEY and CDR2 SVGEGT. CDR3 sequence (DNA): TGTGCCAGCAGTTATGGGGGGCAGCCCCAGCATTTT. Translating gives CASSYGGQPQHF.

The sample holds one count of this clone. DNA of the CDR3: TGTGCCAGCAGAAATACACCCGGGGGCAATCAGCCCCAGCATTTT. It encodes CASRNTPGGNQPQHF. This rearrangement joins TRBV28 to TRBJ1-5; no firm D call. Looked up from germline, CDR1 is MDHEN and CDR2 is SYDVKM. The V gene lost 6 bases and the J gene lost 2 bases, with 14 bases spanning the gap. CDR3 length equals 15 residues.

The chain has TRBV7-2 and TRBJ2-7; 8 bases are a match to TRBD2. The junction had 12 bases not matched to a gene; V was cut back by 6 bases and J by 2 bases. The CDR3 spans 16 residues. CDR1 is SGHTA and CDR2 is FQGNSA in the germline V gene. DNA for the CDR3: TGTGCCAGCAGTCCTCCCGGGGCGGGAGGACCCTACGAGCAGTACTTC. Translating gives CASSPPGAGGPYEQYF.

This clone was seen only once. The DNA for the CDR3 is TGTGCCAGCAGCCGATCCGGGACTAGCGGGGTAGTCGTCTACGAGCAGTACTTC. Translating gives CASSRSGTSGVVVYEQYF. The genes are TRBV27 and TRBJ2-7; 13 nucleotides align to TRBD2. The CDR3 contains 18 residues. The germline V gene has CDR1 MNHEY and CDR2 SMNVEV (reference sequence). J gave up 3 bases and V 6 bases, and 14 bases lay outside the gene matches.

This clone was seen once. This sequence joins TRBV30 and TRBJ2-7, with D unresolved. In germline, CDR1 is GTSNPN, CDR2 SVGIG (reference sequence). This CDR3 comprises 11 residues. Trimming cost V 1 base and J 2 bases, with 3 bases left between them. The CDR3 is CAWSEAYEQYF. The CDR3 region has the DNA TGTGCCTGGAGTGAGGCCTACGAGCAGTACTTC.

CDR3 loop: CASSRRASDSYNEQFF. The CDR3 nucleotides read TGTGCCAGCAGCCGACGGGCTTCCGACTCCTACAATGAGCAGTTCTTC. The chain uses TRBV6-4 and TRBJ2-1; no clear D gene. Germline CDR1 and CDR2: MRHNA and SNTAGT. The CDR3 sequence is 16 residues long. With 6 bases removed from V and 0 bases from J, the gap between germline ends came to 15 bases.

V and J are TRBV7-3 and TRBJ1-1; D not certain. The CDR3 has 13 residues. The V end was cut by 3 bases, the J end by 2 bases, with 7 bases between. The V gene's germline CDR1 is SGHTA and CDR2 FQGTGA. The CDR3: CASSFQKNTEAFF. The CDR3 nucleotides read TGTGCCAGCAGCTTTCAGAAAAACACTGAAGCTTTCTTT.

This sequence joins TRBV24-1 and TRBJ2-7; TRBD1 is a possible D gene (5 bases). Trimming took off 3 bases at V and 9 bases at J, with 17 bases between the two ends. Germline assignment: CDR1 KGHDR and CDR2 SFDVKD. The CDR3 consists of 14 residues. The DNA of the CDR3 is TGTGCCACCAGTGATACGGACATTCCCGGAGCGCAGTACTTC. This encodes CATSDTDIPGAQYF.

The CDR3 DNA sequence: TGTGCCAGCACCCCCCGGGGTGGAGGCGAGCAGTACTTC. Protein product: CASTPRGGGEQYF. V gene TRBV28 combines with J gene TRBJ2-7; weak D call: TRBD2 (5 bases). The ends were cut back, 7 bases at V and 6 bases at J, with 16 bases in the middle. This CDR3 is built from 13 residues. Looked up from germline, CDR1 is MDHEN and CDR2 is SYDVKM.

The chain links TRBV9 to TRBJ1-5; D possibly corresponds to TRBD1 (5 bases). V was clipped by 5 bases and J by 1 base, with 13 bases between them. The germline V gene encodes CDR1 SGDLS and CDR2 YYNGEE. This CDR3 spans 15 amino acids. CDR3 DNA: TGTGCCAGCAGTGCCGGGACGGCAAGCAATCAGCCCCAGCATTTT. Amino acids: CASSAGTASNQPQHF.

The chain has TRBV7-2 and TRBJ2-1, with TRBD1 matching 8 bases. Germline CDR1 is SGHTA and CDR2 is FQGNSA. Losses at the gene ends were 4 bases for V and 4 bases for J; bases not matched to a gene: 6. This CDR3 is 15 amino acids long. CDR3 nucleotide sequence: TGTGCCAGCAGCTCAGGACAGGGAGGTTACAATGAGCAGTTCTTC. Translation gives CASSSGQGGYNEQFF.

This clone was counted a few times. The chain joins TRBV12-5 to TRBJ2-2; D not resolved. This CDR3 is built from 12 residues. The germline V gene has CDR1 LGHNT and CDR2 FRNRAP. Trimming left V 5 bases short and J 6 bases short, with 7 bases between. CDR3 sequence reads: CASGRFSGELFF. CDR3 nucleotide sequence: TGTGCTAGTGGTAGATTTTCCGGGGAGCTGTTTTTT.

The J gene is TRBJ1-2, the V gene TRBV4-2; no definite D call. This CDR3 is built from 14 residues. In germline, CDR1 is LGHNA, CDR2 YNFKEQ. The V gene lost 0 bases and the J gene lost 8 bases, with 13 bases spanning the gap. In DNA, the CDR3 is TGTGCCAGCAGCCAAGAGGTCGAGGGCTTGGGCTACACCTTC. Its protein is CASSQEVEGLGYTF.

This chain joins TRBV18 and TRBJ2-7; D could derive from TRBD1 or TRBD2 (7 bases each). The germline CDR1 and CDR2 sequences are KGHSH and LQKENI. The CDR3 consists of 15 residues. The ends were cut back, 2 bases at V and 2 bases at J, with 13 bases in the middle. The CDR3 coding sequence is TGTGCCAGCTCACCATCAGGGGGGGCACCCTACGAGCAGTACTTC. It is translated as CASSPSGGAPYEQYF.

This chain links TRBV6-4 with TRBJ2-1, with TRBD2 matching 8 bases. Germline assignment: CDR1 MRHNA and CDR2 SNTAGT. The CDR3 covers 14 residues. Trimming at V came to 10 bases and at J to 5 bases, leaving 10 bases not matched to a gene. CDR3 bases: TGTGCCACCTCCCAAGCGGGAGATCACAATGAGCAGTTCTTC. This gives the protein CATSQAGDHNEQFF.

This chain connects TRBV7-9 to TRBJ2-2; TRBD2 matches at 12 bases. The length of the CDR3 is 17 residues. Per the germline V gene, CDR1 is SEHNR and CDR2 is FQNEAQ (reference sequence). V lost 1 base and J lost 6; bases outside the gene matches: 6. CDR3 bases: TGTGCCAGCAGCTTAGAGGGGACTAGCGGGCCGTCCGGGGAGCTGTTTTTT. Its translation: CASSLEGTSGPSGELFF. Filled out from reference TRBV7-9 and TRBJ2-2, the complete variable domain reads DTGVSQNPRHKITKRGQNVTFRCDPISEHNRLYWYRQTLGQGPEFLTYFQNEAQLEKSRLLSDRFSAERPKGSFSTLEIQRTEQGDSAMYLCASSLEGTSGPSGELFFGEGSRLTVL.

The genes are TRBV7-8 and TRBJ1-3, with TRBD1 as a possible D gene (5 bases). Trimming cost V 1 base and J 6 bases, with 10 bases left between them. The CDR3 is made up of 14 amino acids. Looked up from germline, CDR1 is SGHVS and CDR2 is FQNEAQ. CDR3: CASSLGTGANTIYF. The CDR3 DNA reads TGTGCCAGCAGCTTAGGTACAGGAGCAAACACCATATATTTT.